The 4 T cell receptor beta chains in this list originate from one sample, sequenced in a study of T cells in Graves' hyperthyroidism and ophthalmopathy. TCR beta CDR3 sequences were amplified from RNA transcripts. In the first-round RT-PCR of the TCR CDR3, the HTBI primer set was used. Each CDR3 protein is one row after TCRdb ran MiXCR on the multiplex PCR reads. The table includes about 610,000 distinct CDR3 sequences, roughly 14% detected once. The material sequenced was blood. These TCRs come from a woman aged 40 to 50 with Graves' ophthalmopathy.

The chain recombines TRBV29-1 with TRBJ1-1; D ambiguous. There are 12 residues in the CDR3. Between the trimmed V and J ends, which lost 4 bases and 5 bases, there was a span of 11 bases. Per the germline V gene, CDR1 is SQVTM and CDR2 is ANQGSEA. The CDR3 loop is CSVVTKGTEAFF. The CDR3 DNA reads TGCAGCGTTGTAACAAAAGGGACTGAAGCTTTCTTT.

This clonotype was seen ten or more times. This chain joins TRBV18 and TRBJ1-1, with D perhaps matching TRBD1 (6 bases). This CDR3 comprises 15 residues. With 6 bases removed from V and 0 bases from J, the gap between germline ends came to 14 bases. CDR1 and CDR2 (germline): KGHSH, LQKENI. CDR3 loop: CASSTLGGLNTEAFF. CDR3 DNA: TGTGCCAGCTCCACCTTAGGGGGACTGAACACTGAAGCTTTCTTT.

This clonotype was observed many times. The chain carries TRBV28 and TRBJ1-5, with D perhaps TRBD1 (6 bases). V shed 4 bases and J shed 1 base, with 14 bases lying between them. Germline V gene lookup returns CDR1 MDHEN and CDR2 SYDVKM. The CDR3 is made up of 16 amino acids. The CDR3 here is CASSSLPTGSNQPQHF. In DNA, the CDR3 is TGTGCCAGCAGTTCCCTCCCGACAGGAAGCAATCAGCCCCAGCATTTT.

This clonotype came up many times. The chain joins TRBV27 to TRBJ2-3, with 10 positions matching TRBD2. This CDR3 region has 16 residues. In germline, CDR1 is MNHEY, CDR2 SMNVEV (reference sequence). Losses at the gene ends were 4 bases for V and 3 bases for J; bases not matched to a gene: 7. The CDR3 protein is CASSSRLAGGTDTQYF. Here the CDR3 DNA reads TGTGCCAGCAGTTCTCGACTAGCGGGTGGTACAGATACGCAGTATTTT.